Each of the 27 T cell receptor beta chains below was sequenced from the same sample in a study of OX40 agonist ivuxolimab in advanced cancers. Clones were read by immunoSEQ multiplex PCR, and TCRdb kept only the in-frame ones, dropping some. Of about 29,000 clones listed, 82% are singletons. Source: CD4+ or CD8+ T cells sorted from blood, taken in a trial of the OX40 agonist ivuxolimab. The origin of the receptors is an adult with an advanced solid tumor such as melanoma, head and neck, liver or kidney cancer.

The chain joins TRBV4-1 to TRBJ1-2, with D hard to call. The CDR3 loop spans 16 amino acids. CDR1 MGHRA and CDR2 YSYEKL come from the germline V gene. Trimming took 0 bases from V and 2 from J, leaving 13 bases between them. The CDR3 loop reads CASSQEKAASNYGYTF. The CDR3 nucleotides read TGCGCCAGCAGCCAAGAAAAGGCGGCGTCCAACTATGGCTACACCTTC.

The V gene is TRBV5-1, the J gene TRBJ1-1, with 9 bases aligning to TRBD1. In germline, CDR1 is SGHRS, CDR2 YFSETQ. The CDR3 contains 15 residues. Trimming took 4 bases from V and 0 from J; bases not matched to a gene: 4. CDR3 protein: CASSPGQGMNTEAFF. CDR3 DNA sequence: TGCGCCAGCAGCCCTGGACAGGGGATGAACACTGAAGCTTTCTTT.

The chain has TRBV7-9 and TRBJ2-7; perhaps TRBD2 as D (6 bases). The germline V gene encodes CDR1 SEHNR and CDR2 FQNEAQ (reference sequence). There are 13 residues in the CDR3. The V gene lost 7 bases and the J gene lost 5 bases, with 15 bases spanning the gap. CDR3 in DNA: TGTGCCAGCACCCTTGGAGGCGGGAACGAGCAGTACTTC. Protein sequence: CASTLGGGNEQYF. The full variable domain, in which reference TRBV7-9 and TRBJ2-7 provide the parts outside the CDR3, is DTGVSQNPRHKITKRGQNVTFRCDPISEHNRLYWYRQTLGQGPEFLTYFQNEAQLEKSRLLSDRFSAERPKGSFSTLEIQRTEQGDSAMYLCASTLGGGNEQYFGPGTRLTVT.

The rearrangement uses TRBV7-2 and TRBJ2-5; 11 bases are a match to TRBD2. The CDR3 totals 16 residues. V lost 1 base, J lost 5 bases, and 6 bases stayed unmatched. In germline, CDR1 is SGHTA, CDR2 FQGNSA. CDR3 sequence reads: CASSLGSLAGVETQYF. The DNA for the CDR3 is TGTGCCAGCAGCTTAGGTTCACTAGCGGGGGTTGAGACCCAGTACTTC.

V is TRBV4-1 and J is TRBJ2-7, with D maybe TRBD1 (5 bases). V was clipped by 4 bases and J by 3 bases, with 16 bases between them. Germline V gene sequence: CDR1 MGHRA, CDR2 YSYEKL. This CDR3 spans 15 amino acids. This CDR3 is CASSLYLGRNYEQYF. The CDR3 region has the DNA TGCGCCAGCAGCCTCTACCTGGGGCGGAACTACGAGCAGTACTTC.

This clone is a singleton in its sample. V usage is TRBV10-3 and J usage is TRBJ1-5, with 9 bases lining up with TRBD1. The CDR3 consists of 15 residues. J was trimmed by 5 bases and V by 4 bases; bases with no gene match: 6. CDR1 and CDR2 from the germline V gene are ENHRY and SYGVKD. DNA of the CDR3: TGTGCCATCAGTGCAATACAGGGGGCGGATCAGCCCCAGCATTTT. Amino acid sequence: CAISAIQGADQPQHF.

V is TRBV4-2 and J is TRBJ2-7; possible D gene TRBD1, 6 bases. This CDR3 has 14 residues. V was trimmed by 0 bases and J by 2 bases, leaving 8 bases between them. Germline V CDR1 and CDR2: LGHNA, YNFKEQ. The CDR3: CASSQDTGTYEQYF. DNA for the CDR3: TGTGCCAGCAGCCAAGATACAGGGACCTACGAGCAGTACTTC.

The rearrangement joins TRBV5-5 to TRBJ2-5; the D gene is possibly TRBD2 (6 bases). CDR1 is SGHKS, CDR2 YYEKEE, per germline (reference sequence). V was clipped by 2 bases and J by 1 base, with 12 bases between them. This CDR3 comprises 15 residues. CDR3 nucleotides: TGTGCCAGCAGCTTTCGCGGGACGCCCCAAGAGACCCAGTACTTC. This codes for CASSFRGTPQETQYF. Looking up the rest from reference TRBV5-5 and TRBJ2-5 gives the full variable domain: DAGVTQSPTHLIKTRGQQVTLRCSPISGHKSVSWYQQVLGQGPQFIFQYYEKEERGRGNFPDRFSARQFPNYSSELNVNALLLGDSALYLCASSFRGTPQETQYFGPGTRLLVL.

The chain uses TRBV5-1 and TRBJ2-5; D remains unclear. The CDR3 has 13 amino acids. Trimming took 4 bases from V and 2 from J, leaving 9 bases between them. Per the germline V gene, CDR1 is SGHRS and CDR2 is YFSETQ. In DNA form, the CDR3 reads TGCGCCAGCAGCCCCCTTTCTCAAGAGACCCAGTACTTC. Translating gives CASSPLSQETQYF.

To note about this clone: One end of the junction is discordant with germline, which a read error may explain. This chain joins TRBV27 and TRBJ1-2; D is uncertain. This CDR3 is 15 amino acids long. The germline CDR1 and CDR2 sequences are MNHEY and SMNVEV (reference sequence). CDR3 amino acids: CASSPYRMGSYGCTF. The CDR3 bases are TGTGCCAGCAGTCCCTACCGCATGGGTAGCTATGGCTGCACCTTC.

The V call is TRBV7-9, the J call TRBJ1-2, with D hard to call. V was trimmed by 8 bases and J by 4 bases, leaving 20 bases between them. CDR3 length: 15 residues. The V gene's germline CDR1 is SEHNR and CDR2 FQNEAQ (reference sequence). CDR3 amino acids: CASGRVALMSYGYTF. CDR3 bases: TGTGCCAGCGGGCGGGTAGCCCTTATGAGCTATGGCTACACCTTC.

This chain connects TRBV7-8 to TRBJ2-2, with 11 bases aligning to TRBD2. The V segment lost 7 bases and the J segment 1 base; nucleotides outside the gene matches: 8. This CDR3 is built from 17 residues. Germline CDR1 and CDR2: SGHVS and FQNEAQ. Written as DNA, the CDR3 is TGTGCCAGCATCGACACGACTAGCGGGATGAACACCGGGGAGCTGTTTTTT. Its protein is CASIDTTSGMNTGELFF. The whole variable domain, filled in from reference TRBV7-8 and TRBJ2-2, reads GAGVSQSPRYKVAKRGQDVALRCDPISGHVSLFWYQQALGQGPEFLTYFQNEAQLDKSGLPSDRFFAERPEGSVSTLKIQRTQQEDSAVYLCASIDTTSGMNTGELFFGEGSRLTVL.

By share, this clone counts as medium-sized. The rearrangement joins TRBV6-6 to TRBJ2-7, with a possible D match to TRBD1 (5 bases). V lost 0 bases and J lost 6, with 9 bases in between. Germline CDR1 reads MNHNY; CDR2 reads SVGAGI (reference sequence). This CDR3 has 13 residues. The CDR3 protein is CASSYSAGAEQYF. CDR3 nucleotide sequence: TGTGCCAGCAGTTACTCGGCTGGGGCCGAGCAGTACTTC.

This clone was seen only once. The gene calls are TRBV7-9 and TRBJ2-3, with D uncertain. In germline, CDR1 is SEHNR, CDR2 FQNEAQ (reference sequence). V lost 5 bases to trimming and J lost 3 bases, with 6 bases between them. The CDR3 has 12 amino acids. The CDR3 nucleotides read TGTGCCAGCAGCCCCGCTACAGATACGCAGTATTTT. It yields the protein CASSPATDTQYF.

The chain is built from TRBV5-1 and TRBJ1-1; a weak D match, TRBD1 (5 bases). This CDR3 is 13 amino acids long. Germline V gene sequence: CDR1 SGHRS, CDR2 YFSETQ. Trimming pared 4 bases from V and 6 bases from J, leaving 13 bases between. CDR3 sequence (DNA): TGCGCCAGCAGCCTGGGAGGGGAGGCTGAAGCTTTCTTT. Residues: CASSLGGEAEAFF.

CDR3 sequence: CASSLFTSSYEQYF. The CDR3 DNA follows: TGTGCCAGCAGCCTCTTTACAAGCTCCTACGAGCAGTACTTC. The rearrangement uses TRBV5-6 and TRBJ2-7; D gene unclear. Per germline, CDR1 SGHDT and CDR2 YYEEEE. This CDR3 is 14 amino acids long. V was trimmed by 4 bases and J by 0 bases, leaving 11 bases between them.

The chain carries TRBV28 and TRBJ2-4; 7 positions agree with TRBD1. The CDR3 covers 18 residues. The V gene's germline CDR1 is MDHEN and CDR2 SYDVKM. V shed 5 bases, J shed 9 bases, and the junction held 22 bases outside the gene matches. The CDR3: CASSPLWTGGSGGAIQYF. In DNA form, the CDR3 reads TGTGCCAGCAGTCCTCTCTGGACAGGAGGAAGTGGGGGAGCCATTCAGTACTTC.

The chain links TRBV19 to TRBJ1-2; a weak D match, TRBD1 (5 bases). Germline lookup yields CDR1 LNHDA and CDR2 SQIVND (reference sequence). Trimming pared 11 bases from V and 2 bases from J, leaving 15 bases between. The CDR3 runs to 13 residues. As DNA, the CDR3 is TGTGCCTCCCAGGGCTTCACGAACTATGGCTACACCTTC. It encodes CASQGFTNYGYTF.

This chain uses TRBV14 with TRBJ2-7; possibly TRBD1 for D (6 bases). V was clipped by 2 bases and J by 5 bases, with 19 bases between them. The CDR3 consists of 16 residues. CDR1 is SGHDN and CDR2 is FVKESK in the germline V gene. In nucleotides, the CDR3 is TGTGCCAGCAGCCAAAGAACAGGGACGTCCTACCACGAGCAGTACTTC. As protein: CASSQRTGTSYHEQYF.

This clone was seen a handful of times. This rearrangement joins TRBV19 to TRBJ1-5, with TRBD1 matching 8 bases. The V segment lost 6 bases and the J segment 3 bases; nucleotides outside the gene matches: 10. The germline CDR1 and CDR2 sequences are LNHDA and SQIVND (reference sequence). The CDR3 consists of 16 residues. The CDR3 region is CASRTRAGGINQPQHF. The CDR3 region has the DNA TGTGCCAGTAGGACTAGGGCAGGGGGCATCAATCAGCCCCAGCATTTT.

V gene TRBV7-9 combines with J gene TRBJ2-6; 8 bases are a match to TRBD1. V was pared by 5 bases and J by 3 bases, with 9 bases of the junction left unmatched. CDR3 size: 17 residues. CDR1 is SEHNR, CDR2 FQNEAQ, per germline (reference sequence). CDR3 bases: TGTGCCAGCAGCCCACCGACAGGGGACGATGGGGCCAACGTCCTGACTTTC. Amino acids: CASSPPTGDDGANVLTF.

V is TRBV9 and J is TRBJ2-7; D remains ambiguous. The germline V and J ends were trimmed by 0 bases and 0 bases, with 10 bases remaining between them. Germline V gene sequence: CDR1 SGDLS, CDR2 YYNGEE. The CDR3 is made up of 15 amino acids. CDR3 amino acids: CASSVAAAPSYEQYF. In nucleotides, the CDR3 is TGTGCCAGCAGCGTAGCGGCGGCTCCCTCCTACGAGCAGTACTTC.

This sequence joins TRBV7-2 and TRBJ1-5, with a possible D match to TRBD1 (5 bases). This CDR3 is 15 amino acids long. V gave up 7 bases and J gave up 2 bases, with 15 bases separating them. Germline CDR1 and CDR2: SGHTA and FQGNSA. CDR3 in amino acids: CASNLDRGGNQPQHF. CDR3 nucleotide sequence: TGTGCCAGCAATCTAGACCGGGGGGGCAATCAGCCCCAGCATTTT.

The genes are TRBV15 and TRBJ1-4; 7 bases agree with TRBD1. V shed 6 bases, J shed 3 bases, and the junction held 16 bases outside the gene matches. Germline CDR1 is LNHNV and CDR2 is YYDKDF (reference sequence). The CDR3 totals 18 residues. CDR3 coding DNA: TGTGCCACCAGACCTAGCCCGCCAGGGGGTAGGGCTAATGAAAAACTGTTTTTT. Its protein product is CATRPSPPGGRANEKLFF.

This clone was seen only a few times. V and J are TRBV27 and TRBJ2-1; TRBD2 matches at 10 bases. With 6 bases clipped from V and 13 bases from J, the junction kept 6 bases outside the gene matches. The CDR3 is made up of 12 amino acids. CDR1 is MNHEY, CDR2 SMNVEV, per germline (reference sequence). The CDR3 DNA reads as TGTGCCAGCAGGGGACTAGCGCGATCACAGTTCTTC. This codes for CASRGLARSQFF.

The genes are TRBV27 and TRBJ1-1; D remains ambiguous. Looked up from germline, CDR1 is MNHEY and CDR2 is SMNVEV (reference sequence). The CDR3 contains 14 residues. V dropped 3 bases and J dropped 0 bases, with 8 bases sitting between them. CDR3 sequence: CASSFNIMNTEAFF. The DNA for the CDR3 is TGTGCCAGCAGTTTCAACATCATGAACACTGAAGCTTTCTTT.

This chain joins TRBV6-5 and TRBJ2-1, with TRBD1 matching 9 bases. Trimming took 6 bases from V and 8 from J; bases not matched to a gene: 8. There are 14 residues in the CDR3. Germline CDR1 MNHEY, CDR2 SVGAGI. This chain's CDR3 is CASSPPDRGYEQFF. The CDR3 DNA reads as TGTGCCAGCAGCCCCCCGGACAGGGGTTATGAGCAGTTCTTC.